This passage covers 7 T cell receptor beta chains from one sample sequenced in a study of T cell responses to AZD1222 COVID-19 vaccine (dated by TCRdb to 2020 to 2023). Library prep was done by the immunoSEQ multiplex PCR assay. TCRdb provides this immuneACCESS table in a form limited to in-frame rearrangements. Some clones are lacking; in checked studies, under half of them reflect an unresolved V gene, and why the rest are absent is not known. The table for this sample lists 90,000 to 95,000 clones; about 88% of them were counted only once. The ten top clones hold 15% to 20% of the sample. What this sample's time point label stands for: baseline before first vaccination. The starting material was peripheral blood, obtained on day 0 of AZD1222 vaccination. The receptors shown here come from an adult in good health.

The chain recombines TRBV5-4 with TRBJ1-2, with 8 bases that match TRBD1. The CDR3 contains 13 residues. CDR1 SGHNT and CDR2 YYREEE come from the germline V gene (reference sequence). V was pared by 4 bases and J by 8 bases, with 7 bases of the junction left unmatched. The CDR3 spells CASSTQGAGGYTF. The CDR3 DNA reads as TGTGCCAGCAGCACCCAGGGGGCAGGGGGCTACACCTTC.

The genes are TRBV6-5 and TRBJ2-5; no firm D call. Germline CDR1 reads MNHEY; CDR2 reads SVGAGI. The CDR3 runs 11 residues. V shed 0 bases and J shed 5 bases, with 1 base lying between them. The CDR3 DNA follows: TGTGCCAGCAGTTACTCGGAGACCCAGTACTTC. It encodes CASSYSETQYF.

In its sample, this clone was seen once. J is TRBJ2-2 and V is TRBV7-2; D not resolved. Germline V gene lookup returns CDR1 SGHTA and CDR2 FQGNSA. The CDR3 covers 15 residues. Trimming shortened V by 3 bases and J by 5 bases, and 13 bases separated the two germline ends. In nucleotides, the CDR3 is TGTGCCAGCAGCTTGGCCCACGCCGGGACCGGGGAGCTGTTTTTT. Its translation: CASSLAHAGTGELFF.

The V call is TRBV28, the J call TRBJ1-1; maybe TRBD1 (6 bases). Germline loops: CDR1 MDHEN, CDR2 SYDVKM. The V and J ends lost 5 bases and 5 bases respectively, with 21 bases between them. The CDR3 covers 16 residues. The CDR3 region has the DNA TGTGCCAGCAGTCTATTACTGCCCGGGGGGCGGACTGAAGCTTTCTTT. It yields the protein CASSLLLPGGRTEAFF.

The J gene is TRBJ1-2, the V gene TRBV5-6; D is unclear. With 2 bases removed from V and 6 bases from J, the gap between germline ends came to 20 bases. The CDR3 sequence is 16 residues long. The germline gives CDR1 SGHDT, CDR2 YYEEEE. The DNA of the CDR3 is TGTGCCAGCAGCTTAAGTTCAGGAGGAGATTATGATGGCTACACCTTC. Translating it yields CASSLSSGGDYDGYTF. Full variable domain (missing parts from reference TRBV5-6 and TRBJ1-2): DAGVTQSPTHLIKTRGQQVTLRCSPKSGHDTVSWYQQALGQGPQFIFQYYEEEERQRGNFPDRFSGHQFPNYSSELNVNALLLGDSALYLCASSLSSGGDYDGYTFGSGTRLTVV.

The V gene is TRBV3-1 (or the pseudogene TRBV3-2), the J gene TRBJ1-1, with no clear D. CDR3 size: 14 residues. Germline V lookup: CDR1 LGHDT, CDR2 YNNKEL (reference sequence). Deletions cut 3 bases from V and 4 bases from J, with 12 bases between. The CDR3 is CASSQVGPLTEAFF. The DNA of the CDR3 is TGTGCCAGCAGCCAGGTTGGACCGCTCACTGAAGCTTTCTTT.

This sequence joins TRBV4-2 and TRBJ1-1, with 10 bases that match TRBD1. J was trimmed by 3 bases and V by 5 bases; bases with no gene match: 6. The CDR3 has 15 residues. Germline V gene sequence: CDR1 LGHNA, CDR2 YNFKEQ. The CDR3 nucleotides read TGTGCCAGCAGCGTGCAGACAGGGGGCGACACTGAAGCTTTCTTT. The encoded protein is CASSVQTGGDTEAFF.